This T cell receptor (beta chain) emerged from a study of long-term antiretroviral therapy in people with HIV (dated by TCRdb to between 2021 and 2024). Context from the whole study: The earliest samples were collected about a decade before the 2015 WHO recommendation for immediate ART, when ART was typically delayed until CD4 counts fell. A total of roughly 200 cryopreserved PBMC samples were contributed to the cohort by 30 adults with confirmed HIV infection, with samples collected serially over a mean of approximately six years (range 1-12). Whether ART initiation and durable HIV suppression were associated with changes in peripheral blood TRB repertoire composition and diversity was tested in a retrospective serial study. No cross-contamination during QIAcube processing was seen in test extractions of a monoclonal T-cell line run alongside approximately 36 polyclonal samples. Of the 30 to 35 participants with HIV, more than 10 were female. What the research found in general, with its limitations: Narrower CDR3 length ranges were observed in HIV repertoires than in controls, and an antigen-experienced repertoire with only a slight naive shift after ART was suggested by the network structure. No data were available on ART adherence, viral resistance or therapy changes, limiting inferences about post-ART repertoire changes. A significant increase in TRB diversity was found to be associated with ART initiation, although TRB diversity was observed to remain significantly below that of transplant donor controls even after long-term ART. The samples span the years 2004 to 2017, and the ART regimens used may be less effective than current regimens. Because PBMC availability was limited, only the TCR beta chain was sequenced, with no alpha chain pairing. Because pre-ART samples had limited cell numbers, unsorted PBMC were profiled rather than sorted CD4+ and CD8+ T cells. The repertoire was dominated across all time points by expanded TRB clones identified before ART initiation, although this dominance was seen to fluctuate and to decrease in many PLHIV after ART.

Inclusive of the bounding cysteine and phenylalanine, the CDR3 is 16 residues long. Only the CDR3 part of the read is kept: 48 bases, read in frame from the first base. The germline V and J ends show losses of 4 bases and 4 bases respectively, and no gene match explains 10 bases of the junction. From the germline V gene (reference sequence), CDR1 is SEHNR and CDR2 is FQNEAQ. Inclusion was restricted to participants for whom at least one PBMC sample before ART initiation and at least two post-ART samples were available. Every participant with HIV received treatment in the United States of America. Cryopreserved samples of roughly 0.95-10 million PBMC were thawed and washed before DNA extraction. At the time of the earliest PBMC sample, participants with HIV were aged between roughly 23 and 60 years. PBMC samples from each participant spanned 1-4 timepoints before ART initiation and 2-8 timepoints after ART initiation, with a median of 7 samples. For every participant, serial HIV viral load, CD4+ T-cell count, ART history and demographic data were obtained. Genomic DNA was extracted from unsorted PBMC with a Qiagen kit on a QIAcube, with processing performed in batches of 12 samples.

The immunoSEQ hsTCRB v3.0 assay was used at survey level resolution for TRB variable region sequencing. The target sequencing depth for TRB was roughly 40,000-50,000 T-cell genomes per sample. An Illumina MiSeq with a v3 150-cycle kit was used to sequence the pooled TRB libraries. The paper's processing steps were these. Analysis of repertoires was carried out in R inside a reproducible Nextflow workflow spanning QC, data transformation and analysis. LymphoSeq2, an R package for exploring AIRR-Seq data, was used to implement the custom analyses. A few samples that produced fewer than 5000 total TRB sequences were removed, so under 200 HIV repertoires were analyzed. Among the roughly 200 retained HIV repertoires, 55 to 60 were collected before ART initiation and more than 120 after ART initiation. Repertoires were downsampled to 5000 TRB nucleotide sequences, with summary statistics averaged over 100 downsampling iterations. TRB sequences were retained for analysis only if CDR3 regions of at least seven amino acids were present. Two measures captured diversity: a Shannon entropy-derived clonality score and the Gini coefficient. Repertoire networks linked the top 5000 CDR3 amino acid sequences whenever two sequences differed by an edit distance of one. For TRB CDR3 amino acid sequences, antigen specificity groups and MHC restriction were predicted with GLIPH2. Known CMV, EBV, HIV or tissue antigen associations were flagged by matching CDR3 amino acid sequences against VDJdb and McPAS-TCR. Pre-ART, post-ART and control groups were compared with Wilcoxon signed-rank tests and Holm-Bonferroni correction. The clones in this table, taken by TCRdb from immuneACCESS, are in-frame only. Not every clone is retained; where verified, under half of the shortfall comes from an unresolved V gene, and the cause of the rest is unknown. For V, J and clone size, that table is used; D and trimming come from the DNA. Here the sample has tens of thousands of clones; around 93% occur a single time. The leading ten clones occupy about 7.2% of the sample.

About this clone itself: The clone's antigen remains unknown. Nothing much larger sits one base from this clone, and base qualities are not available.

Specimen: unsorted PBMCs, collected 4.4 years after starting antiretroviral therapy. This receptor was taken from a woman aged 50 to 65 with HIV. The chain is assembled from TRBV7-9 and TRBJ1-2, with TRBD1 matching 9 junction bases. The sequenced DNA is TGTGCCAGCAGCTCAAATACAGGGGGCGCCAGCTATGGCTACACCTTC. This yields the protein CASSSNTGGASYGYTF.